The 26 T cell receptor beta chains below come from one sample, sequenced in a study of siplizumab effects on memory and regulatory T cells. Repertoires were generated with immunoSEQ multiplex PCR, while TCRdb's copy carries only in-frame clones and drops some. The sample has some 96,000 clones; about 91% are singletons. Specimen: CD4+ T cells sorted from blood. The receptors come from a human donor in good health.

J is TRBJ2-1 and V is TRBV4-1; D might be TRBD2 (5 bases). Deletions cut 3 bases from V and 5 bases from J, with 17 bases between. The CDR3 length is 16 residues. The germline gives CDR1 MGHRA, CDR2 YSYEKL. The CDR3 bases are TGCGCCAGCAGCCAGAACCCGGGCTCGGGAAACAATGAGCAGTTCTTC. This gives the protein CASSQNPGSGNNEQFF.

This rearrangement joins TRBV9 to TRBJ2-7; 7 positions match TRBD1. The germline CDR1 and CDR2 sequences are SGDLS and YYNGEE. The ends lost 4 bases at V and 4 bases at J; junction bases unmatched: 11. This CDR3 has 15 amino acids. CDR3 coding DNA: TGTGCCAGCAGCCACAACGACAGGGTTTCGTACGAGCAGTACTTC. It yields the protein CASSHNDRVSYEQYF.

This chain uses TRBV11-1 with TRBJ2-1, with 7 bases fitting TRBD1. V lost 5 bases to trimming and J lost 4 bases; unmatched junction nucleotides: 5. Germline assignment: CDR1 SGHAT and CDR2 FQDESV (reference sequence). The CDR3 runs 14 residues. The CDR3 reads CASSKTGVYNEQFF. The DNA for the CDR3 is TGTGCCAGCAGCAAAACAGGGGTTTACAATGAGCAGTTCTTC.

The chain carries TRBV5-4 and TRBJ2-5, with a possible D match to TRBD2 (6 bases). V lost 1 base and J 1 base, leaving 8 bases between the germline ends. In germline, CDR1 is SGHNT, CDR2 YYREEE (reference sequence). The CDR3 consists of 14 residues. The CDR3 spells CASSLRTIQETQYF. DNA for the CDR3: TGTGCCAGCAGCTTGAGGACTATCCAAGAGACCCAGTACTTC.

The rearrangement joins TRBV18 to TRBJ1-5; maybe TRBD1 (6 bases). V was pared by 1 base and J by 0 bases, with 10 bases between. The germline V gene encodes CDR1 KGHSH and CDR2 LQKENI. The CDR3 extends over 16 amino acids. The DNA for the CDR3 is TGTGCCAGCTCACCACTAGGGGGGAATAGCAATCAGCCCCAGCATTTT. Its protein product is CASSPLGGNSNQPQHF.

The chain's CDR3 is CASNRFTSGVYEQFF. The CDR3 nucleotides read TGTGCCAGCAATCGTTTTACTAGCGGGGTCTATGAGCAGTTCTTC. The chain couples TRBV28 to TRBJ2-1; TRBD2 matches 10 bases. The CDR3 is made up of 15 amino acids. With V trimmed by 7 bases and J by 8 bases, 11 bases remained unmatched. Germline V gene lookup returns CDR1 MDHEN and CDR2 SYDVKM. Supplemented by reference TRBV28 and TRBJ2-1, the full variable domain reads DVKVTQSSRYLVKRTGEKVFLECVQDMDHENMFWYRQDPGLGLRLIYFSYDVKMKEKGDIPEGYSVSREKKERFSLILESASTNQTSMYLCASNRFTSGVYEQFFGPGTRLTVL.

The chain joins TRBV6-5 to TRBJ1-2; D is uncertain. This CDR3 has 15 amino acids. Trimming stripped 1 base from V and 8 bases from J, with 17 bases between. Germline-derived CDR1 and CDR2 are MNHEY and SVGAGI. The CDR3 coding sequence is TGTGCCAGCAGTTACTTCGGGCCTCAGAGCGGGGGCTACACCTTC. It yields the protein CASSYFGPQSGGYTF.

This clone was detected only once. Other DNA variants within this sample encode the same CDR3. V usage is TRBV5-1 and J usage is TRBJ2-3; 12 bases line up with TRBD2. V lost 3 bases, J lost 3 bases, and 8 bases stayed unmatched. Germline loops: CDR1 SGHRS, CDR2 YFSETQ. CDR3 length equals 17 residues. The CDR3, as DNA: TGCGCCAGCAGCTCCTCTAGCGGGGGGGCCGGGACAGATACGCAGTATTTT. It yields the protein CASSSSSGGAGTDTQYF. Supplemented by reference TRBV5-1 and TRBJ2-3, the full variable domain reads KAGVTQTPRYLIKTRGQQVTLSCSPISGHRSVSWYQQTPGQGLQFLFEYFSETQRNKGNFPGRFSGRQFSNSRSEMNVSTLELGDSALYLCASSSSSGGAGTDTQYFGPGTRLTVL.

This clone was seen once. CDR3 sequence (DNA): TGTGCCAGCAGCCAGGGGCAGTCCTTCAATCAGCCCCAGCATTTT. Protein sequence: CASSQGQSFNQPQHF. The chain employs TRBV7-9 and TRBJ1-5, with D possibly matching TRBD1 (6 bases). V lost 5 bases and J lost 3, with 14 bases in between. CDR3 length equals 15 residues. Germline CDR1 is SEHNR and CDR2 is FQNEAQ (reference sequence).

V and J are TRBV19 and TRBJ2-7; 9 bases match TRBD1. The V segment lost 5 bases and the J segment 7 bases; nucleotides outside the gene matches: 12. CDR1 LNHDA and CDR2 SQIVND come from the germline V gene (reference sequence). This CDR3 spans 15 amino acids. The CDR3 reads CASSDPGQGPGEQYF. CDR3 nucleotide sequence: TGTGCCAGTAGTGACCCGGGACAGGGTCCGGGGGAGCAGTACTTC.

The rearrangement uses TRBV2 and TRBJ2-2; D tentatively reads TRBD1 or TRBD2 (5 bases each). Deletions cut 9 bases from V and 1 base from J, with 12 bases between. In germline, CDR1 is SNHLY, CDR2 FYNNEI. The CDR3 totals 14 residues. The CDR3 protein is CARGVTGNTGELFF. The CDR3 DNA reads TGTGCCAGGGGGGTCACGGGGAACACCGGGGAGCTGTTTTTT.

This clone was seen a single time. This chain connects TRBV9 to TRBJ1-3; 7 nucleotides match TRBD1. Per the germline V gene, CDR1 is SGDLS and CDR2 is YYNGEE. The V gene end was trimmed by 4 bases and the J gene end by 6 bases; junction bases not matched to a gene: 7. The CDR3 loop spans 14 amino acids. The DNA for the CDR3 is TGTGCCAGCAGCCTCGCCGGGACAGAAAACACCATATATTTT. Translated, it gives CASSLAGTENTIYF.

This clone turned up a few times. The chain joins TRBV7-2 to TRBJ2-6; no clear D gene. Trimming left V 4 bases short and J 0 bases short, with 7 bases between. The CDR3 runs to 15 residues. Germline V lookup: CDR1 SGHTA, CDR2 FQGNSA. CDR3 nucleotide sequence: TGTGCCAGCAGCTCTCCAATCTCTGGGGCCAACGTCCTGACTTTC. Translating it yields CASSSPISGANVLTF.

This CDR3 reads CASSLGQGIFNSPLHF. In DNA, the CDR3 is TGTGCCAGTAGTTTGGGACAGGGAATTTTCAATTCACCCCTCCACTTT. This chain uses TRBV19 with TRBJ1-6, with 9 bases matching TRBD1. V dropped 5 bases and J dropped 7; count of bases not matched to a gene: 9. There are 16 residues in the CDR3. The germline CDR1 and CDR2 sequences are LNHDA and SQIVND (reference sequence).

The rearrangement joins TRBV10-2 to TRBJ2-5; D uncertain. V was shortened by 0 bases and J by 0 bases, with 8 bases between the two germline ends. CDR1 and CDR2 from the germline V gene are WSHSY and SAAADI. There are 15 residues in the CDR3. The CDR3: CASSESTVNQETQYF. For the CDR3, the DNA is TGCGCCAGCAGTGAGTCGACGGTAAACCAAGAGACCCAGTACTTC.

The gene calls are TRBV7-2 and TRBJ2-5; 9 positions agree with TRBD2. CDR3 length: 15 residues. The junction had 6 bases not matched to a gene; V was cut back by 2 bases and J by 5 bases. Germline V gene lookup returns CDR1 SGHTA and CDR2 FQGNSA. The CDR3 region is CASSLTWLAGETQYF. For the CDR3, the DNA is TGTGCCAGCAGCTTAACTTGGCTAGCGGGGGAGACCCAGTACTTC.

The CDR3 protein is CASSEIGTGVYQPQHF. The CDR3 DNA follows: TGTGCCAGCAGTGAAATCGGGACAGGGGTATATCAGCCCCAGCATTTT. The rearrangement joins TRBV2 to TRBJ1-5; 10 positions match TRBD1. CDR3 length equals 16 residues. Unmatched junction bases numbered 6, after V lost 2 bases and J lost 5 bases. Germline lookup yields CDR1 SNHLY and CDR2 FYNNEI.

V is TRBV4-1 and J is TRBJ1-5; no firm D call. The ends were cut back, 4 bases at V and 4 bases at J, with 14 bases in the middle. The length of the CDR3 is 15 residues. Germline V gene lookup returns CDR1 MGHRA and CDR2 YSYEKL. The CDR3 nucleotides read TGCGCCAGCAGCCGGGGTTTCTTAGGGAATCAGCCCCAGCATTTT. Protein: CASSRGFLGNQPQHF.

This clone was seen only a few times. The V and J genes are TRBV14 and TRBJ1-6, with D unresolved. V lost 4 bases, J lost 5 bases, and 6 bases lay in between. Looked up from germline, CDR1 is SGHDN and CDR2 is FVKESK. The length of the CDR3 is 13 residues. CDR3 coding DNA: TGTGCCAGCAGCCCAAGTCATAATTCACCCCTCCACTTT. Amino acids: CASSPSHNSPLHF.

The chain uses TRBV5-4 and TRBJ2-3; TRBD2 agrees at 7 bases. CDR3 length: 17 amino acids. V gave up 4 bases and J gave up 2 bases; unmatched junction bases: 13. Per the germline V gene, CDR1 is SGHNT and CDR2 is YYREEE (reference sequence). CDR3 region: CASSPLGGGLLTDTQYF. The DNA of the CDR3 is TGTGCCAGCAGCCCCCTGGGCGGGGGACTCCTCACAGATACGCAGTATTTT.

The chain carries TRBV6-6 and TRBJ2-5, with 7 bases fitting TRBD1. V shed 6 bases, J shed 0 bases, and the junction held 10 bases outside the gene matches. The CDR3 sequence is 16 residues long. Germline loops: CDR1 MNHNY, CDR2 SVGAGI (reference sequence). CDR3: CASRSGTAMYQETQYF. The CDR3 DNA reads as TGTGCCAGCAGGTCCGGGACAGCAATGTACCAAGAGACCCAGTACTTC.

The CDR3 reads CASSTQPRGDQPQHF. The CDR3 bases are TGTGCCAGTAGTACCCAACCCAGGGGGGATCAGCCCCAGCATTTT. The V and J genes are TRBV19 and TRBJ1-5, with 7 bases fitting TRBD1. Unmatched junction bases numbered 8, after V lost 4 bases and J lost 5 bases. The germline CDR1 and CDR2 sequences are LNHDA and SQIVND (reference sequence). There are 15 residues in the CDR3. Full variable domain (outside the CDR3, taken from reference TRBV19 and TRBJ1-5): DGGITQSPKYLFRKEGQNVTLSCEQNLNHDAMYWYRQDPGQGLRLIYYSQIVNDFQKGDIAEGYSVSREKKESFPLTVTSAQKNPTAFYLCASSTQPRGDQPQHFGDGTRLSIL.

The V and J genes are TRBV5-1 and TRBJ2-4; 11 bases are a match to TRBD1. The V and J ends lost 2 bases and 9 bases, in that order; junction bases with no gene match: 13. The CDR3 length is 17 residues. Germline assignment: CDR1 SGHRS and CDR2 YFSETQ. The CDR3 sequence is CASSFNPGDRGAGIQYF. CDR3 nucleotide sequence: TGCGCCAGCAGCTTTAACCCAGGGGACAGGGGGGCAGGCATTCAGTACTTC.

J is TRBJ2-3 and V is TRBV15, with 15 positions matching TRBD2. Germline CDR1 reads LNHNV; CDR2 reads YYDKDF (reference sequence). This CDR3 has 16 residues. V shed 4 bases, J shed 6 bases, and the junction held 5 bases outside the gene matches. This CDR3 reads CATSTGLAGGLDTQYF. Here the CDR3 DNA reads TGTGCCACCAGCACCGGACTAGCGGGGGGGCTCGATACGCAGTATTTT.

The chain carries TRBV25-1 and TRBJ2-3; 12 nucleotides line up with TRBD1. The CDR3 sequence is 17 residues long. Germline V lookup: CDR1 MGHDK, CDR2 SYGVNS. With 2 bases clipped from V and 2 bases from J, the junction kept 5 bases outside the gene matches. Here the CDR3 reads CASSEHPGQGATDTQYF. For the CDR3, the DNA is TGTGCCAGCAGTGAACATCCGGGACAGGGGGCCACAGATACGCAGTATTTT.

The chain joins TRBV6-5 to TRBJ2-2; D gene ambiguous. V lost 0 bases, J lost 7 bases, and 9 bases lay in between. The CDR3 runs to 14 residues. Germline CDR1 MNHEY, CDR2 SVGAGI. The CDR3 sequence: CASSYSMGNGELFF. For the CDR3, the DNA is TGTGCCAGCAGTTACTCGATGGGGAACGGGGAGCTGTTTTTT.